Sequencing of this TCR beta chain was carried out in a study of T-cell reconstitution after alpha-beta-depleted transplantation in children. The library targeted TCRbeta and was prepared with unique molecular identifiers. TCRdb called the PCR reads again in MiXCR, with one record for every CDR3 protein. The sample records roughly 220,000 distinct CDR3 sequences, around 11% being singletons. Deletions cut 0 bases from V and 1 base from J, with 12 bases between. Germline CDR1 and CDR2: LNHNV and YYDKDF (reference sequence). The CDR3 runs 16 residues. This clonotype was found many times. The sample was PBMCs from the stem cell graft donor, taken from the stem cell graft. The rearrangement uses TRBV15 and TRBJ2-5; D may be TRBD1 (5 bases). The source of this sequence is a human donor who donated a stem cell graft to a child with acute lymphoblastic leukemia. The CDR3 reads CATSREARTTQETQYF. CDR3 DNA sequence: TGTGCCACCAGCAGAGAGGCGAGGACAACCCAAGAGACCCAGTACTTC.